These 23 T cell receptor beta chains originate from one sample sequenced in a study of T-cell reconstitution after alpha-beta-depleted transplantation in children. The authors prepared the TCRbeta library with unique molecular identifiers. A single record per CDR3 protein comes from TCRdb applying MiXCR to the PCR reads. Among some 500,000 distinct CDR3 sequences listed, about 31% were seen once. The starting material was PBMCs from the stem cell graft donor, obtained from the stem cell graft. These receptor sequences come from a human donor who donated a stem cell graft to a child with aplastic anemia.

The chain carries TRBV7-2 and TRBJ1-5, with D maybe TRBD1 (5 bases). The CDR3 sequence is 14 residues long. V gave up 4 bases and J gave up 4 bases, with 11 bases separating them. Germline CDR1 is SGHTA and CDR2 is FQGNSA. The CDR3 DNA sequence: TGTGCCAGCAGCTCAGCCGGGGGAAATCAGCCCCAGCATTTT. It specifies CASSSAGGNQPQHF.

The chain uses TRBV7-4 and TRBJ1-3; no firm D call. The CDR3 spans 14 residues. Trimming removed 2 bases at V and 10 bases at J, with 15 bases between. Germline assignment: CDR1 SGHVT and CDR2 SQSDAQ. Written as DNA, the CDR3 is TGTGCCAGCAGCTTACTAACTCCGCAAGGGACCATATATTTT. Protein: CASSLLTPQGTIYF. Filled out from reference TRBV7-4 and TRBJ1-3, the complete variable domain reads GAGVSQSPRYKVAKRGRDVALRCDSISGHVTLYWYRQTLGQGSEVLTYSQSDAQRDKSGRPSGRFSAERPERSVSTLKIQRTEQGDSAVYLCASSLLTPQGTIYFGEGSWLTVV.

The chain has TRBV6-1 and TRBJ1-5; D remains ambiguous. The V end lost 3 bases, the J end lost 2 bases, and 11 bases lay between the germline ends. Germline CDR1 and CDR2: MNHNS and SASEGT. There are 15 residues in the CDR3. The CDR3 DNA reads as TGTGCCAGCAGTGAGTGGTCGTATGGCAATCAGCCCCAGCATTTT. This sequence encodes CASSEWSYGNQPQHF.

This clonotype showed up just once. This chain joins TRBV9 and TRBJ1-1; TRBD1 agrees at 7 bases. V shed 0 bases and J 7 bases; nucleotides not matched to a gene: 6. In germline, CDR1 is SGDLS, CDR2 YYNGEE. The CDR3 contains 14 residues. This chain's CDR3 is CASSVVGTDVEAFF. CDR3 nucleotides: TGTGCCAGCAGCGTAGTAGGGACAGATGTTGAAGCTTTCTTT.

This clonotype came up a few times. The DNA for the CDR3 is TGTGCCAGCAGTTTGAGGTCAGGGCTCAATCAGCCCCAGCATTTT. It specifies CASSLRSGLNQPQHF. This chain connects TRBV12-3 or TRBV12-4 to TRBJ1-5, with D maybe TRBD1 (5 bases). The V end lost 3 bases, the J end lost 3 bases, and 12 bases lay between the germline ends. This CDR3 contains 15 residues.

As DNA, the CDR3 is TGCGCCAGCACCCAGGGGGCGCTGATTGGGACCGGGGAGCTGTTTTTT. Protein: CASTQGALIGTGELFF. The gene calls are TRBV5-1 and TRBJ2-2; 8 bases agree with TRBD1. Germline V lookup: CDR1 SGHRS, CDR2 YFSETQ. The CDR3 covers 16 residues. Germline trimming cut 6 bases from V and 5 bases from J; bases unmatched to any gene: 12.

The chain has TRBV12-3 or TRBV12-4 and TRBJ2-1, with 7 positions matching TRBD2. The CDR3 has 15 amino acids. Germline trimming cut 6 bases from V and 10 bases from J; bases unmatched to any gene: 15. The CDR3 protein is CASSTSRGGYGEQFF. In nucleotides, the CDR3 is TGTGCCAGCAGCACGTCCCGGGGAGGGTACGGGGAGCAGTTCTTC.

This clonotype was detected only a few times. The rearrangement joins TRBV9 to TRBJ1-2; 7 bases are shared with TRBD1. Per germline, CDR1 SGDLS and CDR2 YYNGEE. The V and J ends lost 4 bases and 0 bases, in that order; junction bases with no gene match: 15. The CDR3 is made up of 18 amino acids. This chain's CDR3 is CASSPLGGTASANYGYTF. CDR3 bases: TGTGCCAGCAGCCCACTTGGCGGGACAGCATCAGCTAACTATGGCTACACCTTC.

This sequence joins TRBV6-2 or TRBV6-3 and TRBJ2-7; tentative D call: TRBD2 (5 bases). Germline V gene sequence: CDR1 MNHEY, CDR2 SVGEGT. Trimming pared 6 bases from V and 2 bases from J, leaving 17 bases between. This CDR3 has 15 amino acids. The CDR3 region has the DNA TGTGCCAGCAGGGCGATCGAAGCGGTGACCTACGAGCAGTACTTC. It yields the protein CASRAIEAVTYEQYF.

This clonotype was counted between two and nine times. This chain connects TRBV19 to TRBJ2-1, with 11 bases fitting TRBD2. The CDR3 extends over 15 amino acids. V gave up 3 bases and J gave up 6 bases; unmatched junction bases: 4. Per germline, CDR1 LNHDA and CDR2 SQIVND (reference sequence). CDR3 in amino acids: CASSITSGSSNEQFF. Written as DNA, the CDR3 is TGTGCCAGTAGTATTACTAGCGGGAGCAGCAATGAGCAGTTCTTC. The full variable domain, its missing parts supplied by reference TRBV19 and TRBJ2-1, is DGGITQSPKYLFRKEGQNVTLSCEQNLNHDAMYWYRQDPGQGLRLIYYSQIVNDFQKGDIAEGYSVSREKKESFPLTVTSAQKNPTAFYLCASSITSGSSNEQFFGPGTRLTVL.

The V and J genes are TRBV20-1 and TRBJ2-1; the match to TRBD2 covers 12 bases. CDR1 DFQATT and CDR2 SNEGSKA come from the germline V gene (reference sequence). The CDR3 extends over 18 amino acids. The V segment lost 5 bases and the J segment 10 bases; nucleotides outside the gene matches: 21. The CDR3 sequence is CSALSGASGRAGGREQFF. CDR3 coding DNA: TGCAGTGCTCTTTCCGGTGCTAGCGGGAGGGCCGGGGGGAGGGAGCAGTTCTTC.

There are a few counts of this clonotype. The chain recombines TRBV5-1 with TRBJ1-3; D unresolved. This CDR3 has 12 residues. V gave up 6 bases and J gave up 4 bases, with 8 bases separating them. CDR1 is SGHRS, CDR2 YFSETQ, per germline. The CDR3 protein is CASTMDGNTIYF. In DNA, the CDR3 is TGCGCCAGCACCATGGACGGAAACACCATATATTTT.

The chain uses TRBV18 and TRBJ1-4, with a weak D call TRBD1 (5 bases). The CDR3 is made up of 15 amino acids. Looked up from germline, CDR1 is KGHSH and CDR2 is LQKENI. The V end was cut by 4 bases, the J end by 8 bases, with 17 bases between. The CDR3 here is CASSLTDTRGEKLFF. In DNA form, the CDR3 reads TGTGCCAGCTCACTAACGGACACCCGTGGCGAAAAACTGTTTTTT.

The chain recombines TRBV6-5 with TRBJ2-7; 9 bases map to TRBD1. After removal of 2 bases from V and 5 bases from J, the junction contained 13 bases not matched to a gene. This CDR3 has 17 residues. Looked up from germline, CDR1 is MNHEY and CDR2 is SVGAGI. The CDR3 DNA reads as TGTGCCAGCAGTTACCTACCCTGGTGGACAGGGGCCAACGAGCAGTACTTC. This translates into CASSYLPWWTGANEQYF.

This clonotype was observed a few times. This CDR3 is CASSEKGGKRKQYV. The CDR3, as DNA: TGCGCCAGCAGTGAAAAGGGGGGAAAAAGGAAGCAGTACGTC. The genes are TRBV10-2 and TRBJ2-7; D may be TRBD1 or TRBD2 (6 bases each). The CDR3 has 14 amino acids. Germline assignment: CDR1 WSHSY and CDR2 SAAADI. Trimming took off 3 bases at V and 8 bases at J, with 17 bases between the two ends.

The chain is built from TRBV7-9 and TRBJ2-2, with 7 bases identical to TRBD1. Per the germline V gene, CDR1 is SEHNR and CDR2 is FQNEAQ (reference sequence). V lost 6 bases, J lost 0 bases, and 10 bases stayed unmatched. The length of the CDR3 is 17 residues. CDR3 in DNA: TGTGCCAGCAGGACCTCAAGGCAGGGGGCGAACACCGGGGAGCTGTTTTTT. Translation: CASRTSRQGANTGELFF.

On this clonotype itself: One end of the junction fails to match germline, which may point to a read error. The J gene is TRBJ2-7, the V gene TRBV20-1; 7 bases map to TRBD2. CDR1 and CDR2 (germline): DFQATT, SNEGSKA (reference sequence). There are 15 residues in the CDR3. CDR3 sequence: CCASGGGKAESEQYF. The DNA for the CDR3 is TGCTGTGCTAGCGGTGGAGGGAAGGCGGAAAGCGAGCAGTACTTC.

The rearrangement uses TRBV29-1 and TRBJ2-1, with no clear D. Germline assignment: CDR1 SQVTM and CDR2 ANQGSEA. Trimming cost V 2 bases and J 7 bases, with 18 bases left between them. The CDR3 contains 15 residues. CDR3: CSVERQPGAPNEQFF. DNA for the CDR3: TGCAGCGTTGAACGTCAGCCAGGCGCCCCTAATGAGCAGTTCTTC.

The chain is built from TRBV5-1 and TRBJ1-2; 9 nucleotides align to TRBD1. Unmatched junction bases numbered 13, after V lost 3 bases and J lost 13 bases. Germline loops: CDR1 SGHRS, CDR2 YFSETQ. The CDR3 length is 14 residues. The CDR3 DNA sequence: TGCGCCAGCAGCTCCGACCTCGGGACAGGGTTGTTCACCTTC. Residues: CASSSDLGTGLFTF.

The chain carries TRBV24-1 and TRBJ2-1; 9 nucleotides align to TRBD2. CDR1 is KGHDR, CDR2 SFDVKD, per germline. CDR3 length equals 16 residues. The trim removed 5 bases at V and 7 bases at J, leaving 11 bases unmatched. Here the CDR3 DNA reads TGTGCCACCAGTGGGGTAGCGGGAGCTATACGGAATGAGCAGTTCTTC. Translation: CATSGVAGAIRNEQFF.

This clonotype is a singleton in its sample. An end of the junction does not agree with germline; a read error may underlie this. This CDR3 reads CASRIGRGGTGELFF. The CDR3 DNA reads as TGTGCCAGTAGGATAGGCAGGGGTGGAACCGGGGAGCTGTTTTTT. This rearrangement joins TRBV19 to TRBJ2-2, with a weak D call TRBD1 (6 bases). The CDR3 is made up of 15 amino acids. Germline V lookup: CDR1 LNHDA, CDR2 SQIVND (reference sequence).

This clonotype appeared a few times. The CDR3 DNA reads as TGTGCCAGCACCCCGGACAGGGGGCCCTATGGCTACACCTTC. Its translation: CASTPDRGPYGYTF. The chain couples TRBV7-2 to TRBJ1-2, with 11 bases matching TRBD1. Trimming removed 7 bases from V and 4 bases from J; junction bases left unmatched: 5. The length of the CDR3 is 14 residues. CDR1 is SGHTA, CDR2 FQGNSA, per germline.

This clonotype was detected ten times or more. This chain connects TRBV5-1 to TRBJ2-7; D is unclear. CDR1 is SGHRS, CDR2 YFSETQ, per germline. Trimming took off 0 bases at V and 5 bases at J, with 6 bases between the two ends. CDR3 size: 12 residues. The CDR3 loop reads CASSLGVNEQYF. CDR3 bases: TGCGCCAGCAGCTTGGGCGTAAACGAGCAGTACTTC.